This paragraph reports one T cell receptor (beta chain). This sample is part of a study of OX40 agonist ivuxolimab in advanced cancers. Study information: Cancers in dose escalation were hepatocellular, melanoma, renal cell and head and neck. Three patients, one with hepatocellular carcinoma and two with cutaneous melanoma, achieved partial responses. The mean age was roughly 60 years, ranging from 23 to 79, with 80% to 85% of participants male. Patients with prior anti-PD-1, anti-PD-L1 or anti-CTLA-4 therapy were eligible; 40% had some.

This CDR3 contains 14 residues. Trimming stripped 1 base from V and 7 bases from J, with 14 bases between. Germline CDR1 LGHNA, CDR2 YSLEER. Sequencing was performed with immunoSEQ multiplex PCR; in TCRdb, only in-frame clones are kept and a portion is missing. Among tens of thousands of clones, roughly 93% were seen once, and the ten largest hold about 18%. The sequence derives from an adult with an advanced solid tumor such as melanoma, head and neck, liver or kidney cancer. Material: CD4+ or CD8+ T cells sorted from blood, obtained in a trial of the OX40 agonist ivuxolimab. The chain joins TRBV4-3 to TRBJ2-7; D might be TRBD2 (5 bases). The CDR3 sequence is CASSQVRGATEQYF. The CDR3 DNA follows: TGCGCCAGCAGCCAAGTACGGGGAGCAACGGAGCAGTACTTC.